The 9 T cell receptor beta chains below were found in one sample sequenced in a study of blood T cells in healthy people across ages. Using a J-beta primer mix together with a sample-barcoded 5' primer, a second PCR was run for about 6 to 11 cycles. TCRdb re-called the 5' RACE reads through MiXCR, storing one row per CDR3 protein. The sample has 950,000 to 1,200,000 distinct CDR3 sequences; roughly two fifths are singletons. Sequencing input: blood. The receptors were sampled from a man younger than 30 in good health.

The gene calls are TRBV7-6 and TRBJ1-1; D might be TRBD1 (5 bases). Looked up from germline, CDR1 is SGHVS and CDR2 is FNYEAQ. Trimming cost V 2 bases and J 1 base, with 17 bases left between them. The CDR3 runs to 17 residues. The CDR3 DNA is TGTGCCAGCAGCTTAAGTCCCCGGCCAGACAGGAACACTGAAGCTTTCTTT. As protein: CASSLSPRPDRNTEAFF.

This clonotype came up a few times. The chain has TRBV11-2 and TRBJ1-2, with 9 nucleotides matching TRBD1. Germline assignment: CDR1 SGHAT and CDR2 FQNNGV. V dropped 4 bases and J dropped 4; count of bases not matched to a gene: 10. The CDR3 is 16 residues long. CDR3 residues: CASSSQSTGGGYGYTF. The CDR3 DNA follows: TGTGCCAGCAGCTCCCAATCCACAGGGGGCGGCTATGGCTACACCTTC.

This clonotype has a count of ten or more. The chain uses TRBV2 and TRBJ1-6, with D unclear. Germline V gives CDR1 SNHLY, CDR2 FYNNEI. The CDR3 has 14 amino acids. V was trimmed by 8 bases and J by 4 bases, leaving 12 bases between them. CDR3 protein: CASVINPYNSPLHF. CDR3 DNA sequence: TGTGCCAGCGTGATAAACCCTTATAATTCACCCCTCCACTTT.

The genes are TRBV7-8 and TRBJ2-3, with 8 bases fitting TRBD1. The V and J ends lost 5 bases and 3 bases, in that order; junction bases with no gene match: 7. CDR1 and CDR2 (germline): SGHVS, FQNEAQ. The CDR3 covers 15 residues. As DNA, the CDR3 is TGTGCCAGCAGCACCCCGGACAGGGTAACAGATACGCAGTATTTT. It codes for CASSTPDRVTDTQYF.

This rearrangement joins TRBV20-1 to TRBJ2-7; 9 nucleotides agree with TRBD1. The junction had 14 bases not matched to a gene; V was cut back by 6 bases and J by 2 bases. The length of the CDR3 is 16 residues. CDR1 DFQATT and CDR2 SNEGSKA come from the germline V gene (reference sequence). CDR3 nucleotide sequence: TGCAGTGCCACCGGACAGGGGCGGTCTTGGACCTACGAGCAGTACTTC. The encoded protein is CSATGQGRSWTYEQYF.

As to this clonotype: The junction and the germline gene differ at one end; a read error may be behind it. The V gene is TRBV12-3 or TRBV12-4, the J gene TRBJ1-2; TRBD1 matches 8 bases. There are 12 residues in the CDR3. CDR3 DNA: TGTGCCGGCAGGGGACAGGTCCTAGGCTACACCTTC. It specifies CAGRGQVLGYTF.

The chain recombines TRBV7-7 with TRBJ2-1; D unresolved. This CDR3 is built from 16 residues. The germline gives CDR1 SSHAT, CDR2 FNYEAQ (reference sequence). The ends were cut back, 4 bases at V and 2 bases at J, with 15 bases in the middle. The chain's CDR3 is CASSSRTNSPYNEQFF. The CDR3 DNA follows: TGTGCCAGCAGCTCCCGGACCAACTCGCCCTACAATGAGCAGTTCTTC.

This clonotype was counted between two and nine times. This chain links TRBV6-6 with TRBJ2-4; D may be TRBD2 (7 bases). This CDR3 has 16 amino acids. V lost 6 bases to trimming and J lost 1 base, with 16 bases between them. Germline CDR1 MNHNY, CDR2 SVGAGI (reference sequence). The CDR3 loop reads CASSIGGASAKNIQYF. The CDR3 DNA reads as TGTGCCAGCAGCATAGGGGGGGCCTCGGCCAAAAACATTCAGTACTTC.

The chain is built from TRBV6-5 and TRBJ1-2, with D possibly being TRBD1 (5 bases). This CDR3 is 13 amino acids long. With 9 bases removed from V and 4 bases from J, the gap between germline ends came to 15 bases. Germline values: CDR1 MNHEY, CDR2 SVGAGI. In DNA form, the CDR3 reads TGTGCCAGAAGTCCGCCTAGGGGCTATGGCTACACCTTC. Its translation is CARSPPRGYGYTF.